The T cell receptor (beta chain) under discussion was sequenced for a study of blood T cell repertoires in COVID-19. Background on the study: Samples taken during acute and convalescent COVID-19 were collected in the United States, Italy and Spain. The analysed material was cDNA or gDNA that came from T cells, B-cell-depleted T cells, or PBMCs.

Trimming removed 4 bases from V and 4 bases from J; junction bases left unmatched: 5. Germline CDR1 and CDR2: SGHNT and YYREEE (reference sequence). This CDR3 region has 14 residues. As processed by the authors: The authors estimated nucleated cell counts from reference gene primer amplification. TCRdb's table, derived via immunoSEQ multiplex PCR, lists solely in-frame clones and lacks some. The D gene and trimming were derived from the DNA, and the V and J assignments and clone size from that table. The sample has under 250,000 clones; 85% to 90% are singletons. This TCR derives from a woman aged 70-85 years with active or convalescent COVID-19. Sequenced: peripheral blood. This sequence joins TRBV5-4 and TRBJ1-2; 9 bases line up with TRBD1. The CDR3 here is CASSHKTGGYGYTF. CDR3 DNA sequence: TGTGCCAGCAGCCACAAGACAGGGGGCTATGGCTACACCTTC.